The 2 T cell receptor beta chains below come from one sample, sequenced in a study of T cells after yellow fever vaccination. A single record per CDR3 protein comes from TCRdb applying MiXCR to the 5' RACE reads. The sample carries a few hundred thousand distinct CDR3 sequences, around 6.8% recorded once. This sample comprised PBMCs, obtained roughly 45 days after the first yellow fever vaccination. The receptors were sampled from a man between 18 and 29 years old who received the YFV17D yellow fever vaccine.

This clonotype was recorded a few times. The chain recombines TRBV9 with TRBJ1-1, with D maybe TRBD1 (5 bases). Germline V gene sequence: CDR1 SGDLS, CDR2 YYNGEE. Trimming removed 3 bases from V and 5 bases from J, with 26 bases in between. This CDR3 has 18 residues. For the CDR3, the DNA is TGTGCCAGCAGCGAAGTGCCCACGAGGGGAATCAGGGATACTGAAGCTTTCTTT. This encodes CASSEVPTRGIRDTEAFF.

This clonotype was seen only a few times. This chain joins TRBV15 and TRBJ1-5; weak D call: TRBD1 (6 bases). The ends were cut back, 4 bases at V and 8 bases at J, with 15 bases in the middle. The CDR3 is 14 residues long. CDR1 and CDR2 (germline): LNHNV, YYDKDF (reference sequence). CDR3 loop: CATSTLEGVEPQHF. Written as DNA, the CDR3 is TGTGCCACCAGCACCTTGGAGGGGGTTGAGCCCCAGCATTTT.